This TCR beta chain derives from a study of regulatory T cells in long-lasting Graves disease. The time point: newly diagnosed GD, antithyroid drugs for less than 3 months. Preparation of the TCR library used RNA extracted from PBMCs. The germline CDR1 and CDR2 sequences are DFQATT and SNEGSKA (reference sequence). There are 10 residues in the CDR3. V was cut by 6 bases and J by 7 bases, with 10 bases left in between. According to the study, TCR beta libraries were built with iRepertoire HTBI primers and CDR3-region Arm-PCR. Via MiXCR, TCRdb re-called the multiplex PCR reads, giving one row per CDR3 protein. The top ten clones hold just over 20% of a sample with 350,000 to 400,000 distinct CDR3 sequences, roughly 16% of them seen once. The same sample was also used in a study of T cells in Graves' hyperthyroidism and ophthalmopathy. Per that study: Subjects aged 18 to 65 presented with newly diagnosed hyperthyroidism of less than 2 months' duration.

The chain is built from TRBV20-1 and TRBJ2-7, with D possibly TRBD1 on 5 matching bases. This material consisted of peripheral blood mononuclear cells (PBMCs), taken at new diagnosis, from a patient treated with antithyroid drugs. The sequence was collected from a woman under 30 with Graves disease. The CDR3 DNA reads TGCAGTGCAGCCGCAGGGGAGCAGTACTTC. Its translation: CSAAAGEQYF.